This T cell receptor (beta chain) was recovered during a study of shared clonotypes between healthy human individuals. Study results and caveats: Generation probability values for non-shared clonotypes were lower than those for clonotypes shared by all four donors. Incomplete sequencing of sorted subsets was indicated by rarefaction despite large depth.

The V gene's germline CDR1 is MNHNS and CDR2 SASEGT. Trimming pared 1 base from V and 3 bases from J, leaving 10 bases between. CDR3 length: 15 residues. The input for sorted-subset replicate PCRs was about 200 ng DNA, some 28,000 T cell genomes. Generated by immunoSEQ multiplex PCR, the TCRdb table keeps only in-frame clones and is missing some. The sample records about 79,000 clones, 50% to 70% being singletons. Donors comprised only Caucasian adults living in Nashville, Tennessee. The table lists this clone with many counts. Its specificity is unknown. The sample contains more than one DNA sequence encoding this CDR3.

The rearrangement uses TRBV6-1 and TRBJ2-1; maybe TRBD2 (6 bases). Material for sequencing was memory CD8+ T cells sorted from blood. Subset noted: CD45RO+ cells pooled with CCR7-negative TemRA cells. This clonotype was sampled from a man aged 25-45 years in good health. The CDR3 DNA reads TGTGCCAGCAGTGAAGGGGACTGGAACTACAATGAGCAGTTCTTC. Translation: CASSEGDWNYNEQFF.